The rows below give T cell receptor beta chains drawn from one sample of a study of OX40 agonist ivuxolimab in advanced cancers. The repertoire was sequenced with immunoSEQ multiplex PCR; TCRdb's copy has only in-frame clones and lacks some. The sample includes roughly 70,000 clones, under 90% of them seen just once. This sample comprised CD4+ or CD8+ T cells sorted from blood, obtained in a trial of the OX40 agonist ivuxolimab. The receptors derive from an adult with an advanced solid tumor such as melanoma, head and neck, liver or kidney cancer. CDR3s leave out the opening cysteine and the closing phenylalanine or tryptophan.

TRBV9	ASSAYHGAHNSPLH
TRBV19	ASTREGSYNEQF
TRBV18	ASSQAPNEKLF
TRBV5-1	ASSIRGTGTDTQY
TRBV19	ASSIRQGYEQY
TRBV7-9	ASSFGTDPTDTQY
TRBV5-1	ASSPGGYNEQF
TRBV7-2	ASSLVGQTTYEQY
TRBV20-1	SAGSGNTIY
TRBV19	ASSPTGGSAAQAF
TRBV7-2	ASSLAGAGNYEQY
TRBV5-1	ASSLGQSYEAF
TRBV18	ASSLTGTEQY
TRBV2	ASSRVFNQPQH
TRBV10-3	AIKAVGTGTNGYT
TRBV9	ASSVPGRQY
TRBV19	ASRGPTGVGQPQH